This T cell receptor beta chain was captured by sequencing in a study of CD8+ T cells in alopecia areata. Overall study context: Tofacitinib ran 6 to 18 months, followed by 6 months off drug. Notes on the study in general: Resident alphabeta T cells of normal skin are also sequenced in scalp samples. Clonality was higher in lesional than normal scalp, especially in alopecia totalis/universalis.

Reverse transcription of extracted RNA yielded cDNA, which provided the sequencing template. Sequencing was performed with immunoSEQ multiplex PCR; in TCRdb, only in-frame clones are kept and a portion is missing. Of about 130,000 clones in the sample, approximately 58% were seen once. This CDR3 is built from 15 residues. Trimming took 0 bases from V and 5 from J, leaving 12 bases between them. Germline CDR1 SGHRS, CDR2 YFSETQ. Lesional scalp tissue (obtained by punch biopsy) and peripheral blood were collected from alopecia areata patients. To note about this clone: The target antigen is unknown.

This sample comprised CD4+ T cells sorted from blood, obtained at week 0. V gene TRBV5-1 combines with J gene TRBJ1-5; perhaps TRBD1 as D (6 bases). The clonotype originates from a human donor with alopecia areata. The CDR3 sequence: CASSLAGAPYQPQHF. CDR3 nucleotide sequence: TGCGCCAGCAGCTTGGCGGGGGCCCCCTATCAGCCCCAGCATTTT.